This passage covers 5 T cell receptor beta chains from one sample sequenced in a study of Graves' ophthalmopathy and Graves' hyperthyroidism. Researchers took RNA transcripts and amplified TCR beta CDR3 regions from them. Second-round multiplex PCR came after a first-round RT-PCR that employed HTBI primers. Using its own MiXCR run on the multiplex PCR reads, TCRdb lists one record per CDR3 protein. The data hold a few hundred thousand distinct CDR3 sequences, with about 15% observed a single time. Sequenced input: peripheral blood. These receptors came from an adult woman with stable Graves' hyperthyroidism.

This clonotype was found many times. The rearrangement joins TRBV19 to TRBJ2-4; 9 nucleotides align to TRBD1. CDR1 and CDR2 from the germline V gene are LNHDA and SQIVND (reference sequence). This CDR3 region has 13 residues. J gave up 8 bases and V 4 bases, and 3 bases lay outside the gene matches. CDR3 region: CASSRDRVDIQYF. The CDR3 region has the DNA TGTGCCAGTAGTAGGGACAGGGTTGACATTCAGTACTTC.

This clonotype was observed at least ten times. The chain joins TRBV6-1 to TRBJ1-5; 10 bases are a match to TRBD1. Germline V gene sequence: CDR1 MNHNS, CDR2 SASEGT. CDR3 size: 15 residues. V was clipped by 7 bases and J by 4 bases; unmatched bases: 7. The CDR3 protein is CASTDRGLGNQPQHF. DNA of the CDR3: TGTGCCAGCACAGACAGGGGGCTAGGTAATCAGCCCCAGCATTTT.

This clonotype was seen at least ten times. The genes are TRBV20-1 and TRBJ2-5; 10 bases map to TRBD2. The CDR3 is 14 amino acids. Germline V gives CDR1 DFQATT, CDR2 SNEGSKA (reference sequence). Trimming at V came to 5 bases and at J to 4 bases, leaving 7 bases not matched to a gene. In DNA form, the CDR3 reads TGCAGTGCTTCTCTAGCGGGAGCTGCAGAGACCCAGTACTTC. Its translation: CSASLAGAAETQYF.

V and J are TRBV6-1 and TRBJ1-3, with TRBD1 matching 7 bases. The CDR3 runs 13 residues. Germline CDR1 is MNHNS and CDR2 is SASEGT. Trimming took 6 bases from V and 4 from J; bases not matched to a gene: 3. The chain's CDR3 is CASSRTGGNTIYF. The CDR3 DNA reads TGTGCCAGCAGCAGGACAGGAGGAAACACCATATATTTT.

This clonotype came up many times. This rearrangement joins TRBV27 to TRBJ2-7, with TRBD1 matching over 10 bases. The germline V gene has CDR1 MNHEY and CDR2 SMNVEV (reference sequence). There are 14 residues in the CDR3. J was trimmed by 4 bases and V by 6 bases; bases with no gene match: 6. CDR3 DNA sequence: TGTGCCAGCAGACACACGGGACAGGGGTACGAGCAGTACTTC. It translates to CASRHTGQGYEQYF.